This TCR beta chain was recovered during a study of molecular identifiers for immune sequencing clone quantification. Sequencing libraries of naive CD8 cells derived from roughly 20,000 to 1,000,000 sorted cells with 10%, 30% or 50% RNA. Using its own MiXCR run on the PCR reads, TCRdb lists one record per CDR3 protein. The table has roughly 97,000 distinct CDR3 sequences, roughly 24% seen once. The germline V gene encodes CDR1 SGHRS and CDR2 YFSETQ. The CDR3 length is 16 residues. Trimming removed 1 base from V and 4 bases from J; junction bases left unmatched: 9. This clonotype was found many times. The sequence derives from a human donor in good health. Some libraries in this study had Jurkat cell RNA spiked in. Sequencing was done on a sample of naive CD8+ T cells from blood, with Jurkat cell RNA spiked in. Noted subset: FACS-sorted CD8+CD4-CCR7+CD45RA+ naive T cells. V is TRBV5-1 and J is TRBJ1-1; TRBD1 aligns across 8 bases. CDR3 in DNA: TGCGCCAGCAGCTTGATCCCGACAGGGGTGTTCACTGAAGCTTTCTTT. It specifies CASSLIPTGVFTEAFF.